The clone carrying this T cell receptor (beta chain) has ten or more counts. Antigen: not known. This CDR3 is built from 21 residues. In germline, CDR1 is MDHEN, CDR2 SYDVKM. V lost 6 bases and J lost 0; bases outside the gene matches: 19. TCRdb re-called the RACE reads through MiXCR, storing one row per CDR3 protein. Seen here are 150,000 to 200,000 distinct CDR3 sequences, approximately 14% observed once, and the top ten hold 1.5% to 2%. Time point described: patch test 1, 2 weeks after DPC sensitization. Treatment described: therapeutic diphenylcyclopropenone sensitization with weekly scalp DPC. Every donor had alopecia and was 18 to 70 years old; all were suitable for DPC. It was unfractionated whole blood from which total RNA was extracted. The data derive from a study of human T cells and chemical hapten exposure. General study results and limits: Alopecia in all donors means immunity may differ from healthy individuals.

The sequence derives from a woman under 40 with alopecia areata. Some clones in this sample may be carry-over from other donors' samples. Material: whole blood, obtained in connection with sensitization to the hapten diphenylcyclopropenone (DPC). This chain uses TRBV28 with TRBJ2-4; 11 bases line up with TRBD2. DNA of the CDR3: TGTGCCAGCAGAAGGAGTCCCGGGACTAGCGGTACCTTTCTAGCCAAAAACATTCAGTACTTC. It specifies CASRRSPGTSGTFLAKNIQYF. Filled out from reference TRBV28 and TRBJ2-4, the complete variable domain reads DVKVTQSSRYLVKRTGEKVFLECVQDMDHENMFWYRQDPGLGLRLIYFSYDVKMKEKGDIPEGYSVSREKKERFSLILESASTNQTSMYLCASRRSPGTSGTFLAKNIQYFGAGTRLSVL.